Each of the 5 T cell receptor beta chains below was sequenced from the same sample in a study of shared clonotypes between healthy human individuals. CD8 cells regarded as naive lacked CD45RO, were positively chosen for CCR7, and omitted terminally differentiated effector memory CD45RA+ cells. Sequencing was performed with immunoSEQ multiplex PCR; in TCRdb, only in-frame clones are kept and a portion is missing. The repertoire includes fewer than 850,000 clones, 90% to 97% of them detected once, and less than 0.25% sits in the top ten. The sequenced material came from naive CD8+ T cells sorted from blood. All receptors derive from a young man in good health.

The V gene is TRBV13, the J gene TRBJ2-5; 7 positions agree with TRBD2. This CDR3 has 15 amino acids. Unmatched junction bases numbered 6, after V lost 4 bases and J lost 1 base. Germline assignment: CDR1 PRHDT and CDR2 FYEKMQ (reference sequence). This chain's CDR3 is CASSSLREGQETQYF. CDR3 nucleotide sequence: TGTGCCAGCAGCTCCCTTAGGGAGGGCCAAGAGACCCAGTACTTC.

V is TRBV2 and J is TRBJ2-7, with TRBD1 matching over 8 bases. This CDR3 spans 17 amino acids. From germline, CDR1 is SNHLY and CDR2 FYNNEI. V dropped 0 bases and J dropped 3; count of bases not matched to a gene: 10. The CDR3 DNA reads as TGTGCCAGCAGTGAAGCGCGCGGCAGGGGGCGTGTCTACGAGCAGTACTTC. This gives the protein CASSEARGRGRVYEQYF. Looking up the rest from reference TRBV2 and TRBJ2-7 gives the full variable domain: EPEVTQTPSHQVTQMGQEVILRCVPISNHLYFYWYRQILGQKVEFLVSFYNNEISEKSEIFDDQFSVERPDGSNFTLKIRSTKLEDSAMYFCASSEARGRGRVYEQYFGPGTRLTVT.

The V and J genes are TRBV7-9 and TRBJ2-1; D ambiguous. Germline-derived CDR1 and CDR2 are SEHNR and FQNEAQ (reference sequence). With 11 bases removed from V and 9 bases from J, the gap between germline ends came to 11 bases. The CDR3 length is 10 residues. Here the CDR3 reads CAGYGSEQFF. CDR3 DNA sequence: TGTGCCGGATACGGAAGTGAGCAGTTCTTC.

The chain combines TRBV29-1 with TRBJ2-5, with a tentative D call TRBD2 (6 bases). Germline V gene data show CDR1 as SQVTM and CDR2 as ANQGSEA. Between the trimmed V and J ends, which lost 3 bases and 5 bases, there was a span of 13 bases. This CDR3 comprises 13 residues. Here the CDR3 DNA reads TGCAGCGTTGACCTGGCGGGACTGGAGACCCAGTACTTC. Translation gives CSVDLAGLETQYF.

This chain joins TRBV29-1 and TRBJ2-7, with D possibly being TRBD1 or TRBD2 (5 bases each). The CDR3 consists of 14 residues. The V gene lost 1 base and the J gene lost 6 bases, with 16 bases spanning the gap. Germline V gene sequence: CDR1 SQVTM, CDR2 ANQGSEA. The CDR3 is CSVEGPGREGEQYF. The CDR3 region has the DNA TGCAGCGTTGAAGGGCCGGGACGAGAGGGCGAGCAGTACTTC.